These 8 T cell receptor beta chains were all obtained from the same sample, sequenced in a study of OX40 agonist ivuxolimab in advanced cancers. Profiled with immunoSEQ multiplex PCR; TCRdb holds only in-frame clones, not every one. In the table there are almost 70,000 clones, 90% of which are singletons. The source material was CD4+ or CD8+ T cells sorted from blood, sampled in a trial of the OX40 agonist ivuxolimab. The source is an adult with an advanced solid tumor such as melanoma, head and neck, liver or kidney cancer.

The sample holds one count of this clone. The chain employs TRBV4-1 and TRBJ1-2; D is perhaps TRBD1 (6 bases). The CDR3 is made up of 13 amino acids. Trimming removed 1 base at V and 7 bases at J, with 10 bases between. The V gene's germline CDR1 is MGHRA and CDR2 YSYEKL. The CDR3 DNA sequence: TGCGCCAGCAGCCAAGCAGGGGCCGGTGGCTACACCTTC. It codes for CASSQAGAGGYTF.

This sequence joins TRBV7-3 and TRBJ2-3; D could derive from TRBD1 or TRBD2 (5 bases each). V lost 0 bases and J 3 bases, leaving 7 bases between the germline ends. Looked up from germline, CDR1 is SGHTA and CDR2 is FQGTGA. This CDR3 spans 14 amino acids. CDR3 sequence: CASSLTGGTDTQYF. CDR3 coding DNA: TGTGCCAGCAGCTTAACTGGGGGAACAGATACGCAGTATTTT.

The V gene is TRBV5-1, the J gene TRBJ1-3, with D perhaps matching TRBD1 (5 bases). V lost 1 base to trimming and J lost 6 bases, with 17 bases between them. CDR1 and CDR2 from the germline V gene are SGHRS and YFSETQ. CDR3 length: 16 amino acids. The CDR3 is CASSLIPGTGENTIYF. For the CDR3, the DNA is TGCGCCAGCAGCTTGATACCGGGGACCGGAGAAAACACCATATATTTT. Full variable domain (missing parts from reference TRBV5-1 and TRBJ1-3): KAGVTQTPRYLIKTRGQQVTLSCSPISGHRSVSWYQQTPGQGLQFLFEYFSETQRNKGNFPGRFSGRQFSNSRSEMNVSTLELGDSALYLCASSLIPGTGENTIYFGEGSWLTVV.

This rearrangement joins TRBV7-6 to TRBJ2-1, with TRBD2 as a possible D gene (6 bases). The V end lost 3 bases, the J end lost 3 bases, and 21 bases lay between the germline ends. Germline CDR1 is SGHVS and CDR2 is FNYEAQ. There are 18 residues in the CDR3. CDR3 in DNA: TGTGCCAGCAGCTTGACCCCCCGTGGAGGGCGAAGCTACAATGAGCAGTTCTTC. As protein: CASSLTPRGGRSYNEQFF.

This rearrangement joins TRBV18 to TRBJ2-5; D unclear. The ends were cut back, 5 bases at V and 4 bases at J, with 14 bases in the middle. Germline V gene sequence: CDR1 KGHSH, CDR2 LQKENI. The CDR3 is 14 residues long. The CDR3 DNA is TGTGCCAGCTCAGAACTTAGCAGCTCAGAGACCCAGTACTTC. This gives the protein CASSELSSSETQYF.

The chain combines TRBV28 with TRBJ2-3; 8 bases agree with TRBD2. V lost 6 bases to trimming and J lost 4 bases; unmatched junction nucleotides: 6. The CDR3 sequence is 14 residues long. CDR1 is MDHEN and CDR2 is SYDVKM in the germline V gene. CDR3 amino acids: CASRRAGAADTQYF. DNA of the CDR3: TGTGCCAGCAGACGAGCGGGGGCGGCAGATACGCAGTATTTT.

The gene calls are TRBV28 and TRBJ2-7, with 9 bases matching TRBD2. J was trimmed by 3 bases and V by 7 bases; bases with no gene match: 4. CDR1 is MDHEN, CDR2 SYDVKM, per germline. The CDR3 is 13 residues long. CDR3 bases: TGTGCCAGCATCCGTAGCGGGAGCTACGAGCAGTACTTC. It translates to CASIRSGSYEQYF. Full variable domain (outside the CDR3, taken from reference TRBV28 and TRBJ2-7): DVKVTQSSRYLVKRTGEKVFLECVQDMDHENMFWYRQDPGLGLRLIYFSYDVKMKEKGDIPEGYSVSREKKERFSLILESASTNQTSMYLCASIRSGSYEQYFGPGTRLTVT.

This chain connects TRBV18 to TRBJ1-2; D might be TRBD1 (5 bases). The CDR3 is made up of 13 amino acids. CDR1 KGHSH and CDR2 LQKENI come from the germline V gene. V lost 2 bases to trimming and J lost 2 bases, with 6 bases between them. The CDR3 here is CASSPDSNYGYTF. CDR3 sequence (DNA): TGTGCCAGCTCACCAGACAGCAACTATGGCTACACCTTC.